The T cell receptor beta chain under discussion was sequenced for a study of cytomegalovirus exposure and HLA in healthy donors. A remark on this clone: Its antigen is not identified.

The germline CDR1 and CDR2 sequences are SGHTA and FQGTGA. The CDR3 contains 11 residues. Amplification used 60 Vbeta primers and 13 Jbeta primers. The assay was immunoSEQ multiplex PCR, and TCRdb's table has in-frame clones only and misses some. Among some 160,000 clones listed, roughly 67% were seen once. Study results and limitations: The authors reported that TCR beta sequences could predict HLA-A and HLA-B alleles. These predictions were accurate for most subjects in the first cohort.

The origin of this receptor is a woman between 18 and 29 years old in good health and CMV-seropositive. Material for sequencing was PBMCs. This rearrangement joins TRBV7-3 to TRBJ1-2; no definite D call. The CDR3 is CAPLGNYGYTF. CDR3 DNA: TGTGCTCCACTAGGTAACTATGGCTACACCTTC.